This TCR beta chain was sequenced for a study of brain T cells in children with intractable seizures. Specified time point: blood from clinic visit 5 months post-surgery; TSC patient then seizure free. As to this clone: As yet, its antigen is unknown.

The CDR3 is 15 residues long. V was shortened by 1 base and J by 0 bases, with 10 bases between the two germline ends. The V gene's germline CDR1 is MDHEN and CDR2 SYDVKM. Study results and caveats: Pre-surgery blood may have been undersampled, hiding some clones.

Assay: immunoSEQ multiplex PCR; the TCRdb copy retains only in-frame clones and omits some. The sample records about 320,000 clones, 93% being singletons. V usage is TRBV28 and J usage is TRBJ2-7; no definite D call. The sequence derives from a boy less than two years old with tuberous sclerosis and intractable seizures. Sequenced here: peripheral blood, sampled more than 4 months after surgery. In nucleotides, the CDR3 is TGTGCCAGCAGTTTATTTTCGGAGCCCTCCTACGAGCAGTACTTC. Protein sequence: CASSLFSEPSYEQYF.